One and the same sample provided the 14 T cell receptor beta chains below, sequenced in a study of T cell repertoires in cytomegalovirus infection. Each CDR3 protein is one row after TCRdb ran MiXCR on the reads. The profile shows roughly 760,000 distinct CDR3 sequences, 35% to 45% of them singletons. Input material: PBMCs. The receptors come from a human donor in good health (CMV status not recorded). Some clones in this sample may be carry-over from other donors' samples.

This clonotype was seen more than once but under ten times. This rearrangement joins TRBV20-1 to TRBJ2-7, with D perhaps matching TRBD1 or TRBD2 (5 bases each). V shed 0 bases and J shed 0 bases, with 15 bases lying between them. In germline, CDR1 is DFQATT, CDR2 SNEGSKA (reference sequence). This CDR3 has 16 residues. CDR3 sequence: CSARDWDDLSSYEQYF. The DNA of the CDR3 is TGCAGTGCTAGAGATTGGGACGATCTTAGCTCCTACGAGCAGTACTTC.

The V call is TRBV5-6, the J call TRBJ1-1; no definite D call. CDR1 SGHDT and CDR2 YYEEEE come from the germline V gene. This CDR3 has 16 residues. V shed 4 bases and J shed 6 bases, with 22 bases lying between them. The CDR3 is CASSRTRRTYSSEAFF. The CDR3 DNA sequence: TGTGCCAGCAGCAGGACCCGACGGACCTACAGTTCTGAAGCTTTCTTT. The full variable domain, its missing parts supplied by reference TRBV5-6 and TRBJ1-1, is DAGVTQSPTHLIKTRGQQVTLRCSPKSGHDTVSWYQQALGQGPQFIFQYYEEEERQRGNFPDRFSGHQFPNYSSELNVNALLLGDSALYLCASSRTRRTYSSEAFFGQGTRLTVV.

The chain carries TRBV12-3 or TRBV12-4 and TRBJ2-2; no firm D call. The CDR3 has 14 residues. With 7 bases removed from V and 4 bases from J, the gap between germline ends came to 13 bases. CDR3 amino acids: CASTPPERTGELFF. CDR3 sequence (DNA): TGTGCCAGCACCCCCCCGGAGCGCACCGGGGAGCTGTTTTTT.

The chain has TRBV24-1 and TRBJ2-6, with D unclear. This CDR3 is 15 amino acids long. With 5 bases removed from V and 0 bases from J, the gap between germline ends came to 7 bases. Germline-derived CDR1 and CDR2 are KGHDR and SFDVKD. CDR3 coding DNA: TGTGCCACCAGTGGTGAGATCTCTGGGGCCAACGTCCTGACTTTC. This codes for CATSGEISGANVLTF.

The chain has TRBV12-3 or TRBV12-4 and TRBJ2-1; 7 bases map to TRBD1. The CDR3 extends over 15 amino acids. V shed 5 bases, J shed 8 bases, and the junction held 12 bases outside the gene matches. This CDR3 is CASSSKTGFVYEQFF. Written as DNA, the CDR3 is TGTGCCAGCAGTAGCAAGACAGGGTTTGTCTATGAGCAGTTCTTC.

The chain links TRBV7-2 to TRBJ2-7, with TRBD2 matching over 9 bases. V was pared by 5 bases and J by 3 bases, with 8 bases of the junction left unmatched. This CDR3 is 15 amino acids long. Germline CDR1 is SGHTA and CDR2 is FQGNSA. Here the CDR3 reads CASSRPGTSFYEQYF. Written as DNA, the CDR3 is TGTGCCAGCAGCCGACCCGGGACTAGCTTCTACGAGCAGTACTTC.

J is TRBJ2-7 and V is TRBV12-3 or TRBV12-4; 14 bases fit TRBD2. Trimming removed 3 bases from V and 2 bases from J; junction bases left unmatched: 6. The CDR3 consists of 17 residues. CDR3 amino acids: CASSLATSGGAPYEQYF. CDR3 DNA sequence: TGTGCCAGCAGTTTGGCGACTAGCGGGGGGGCCCCCTACGAGCAGTACTTC.

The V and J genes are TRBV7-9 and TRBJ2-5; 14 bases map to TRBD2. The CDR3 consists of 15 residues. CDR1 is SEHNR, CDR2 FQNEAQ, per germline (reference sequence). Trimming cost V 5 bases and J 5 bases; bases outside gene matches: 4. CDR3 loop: CASSPGTSGSETQYF. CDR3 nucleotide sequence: TGTGCCAGCAGCCCCGGGACTAGCGGGAGTGAGACCCAGTACTTC.

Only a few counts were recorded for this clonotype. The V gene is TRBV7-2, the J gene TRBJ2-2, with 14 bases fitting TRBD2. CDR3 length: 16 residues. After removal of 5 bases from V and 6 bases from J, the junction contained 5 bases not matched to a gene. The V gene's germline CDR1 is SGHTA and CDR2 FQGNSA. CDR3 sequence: CASSPRLAGGPGELFF. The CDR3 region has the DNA TGTGCCAGCAGCCCGAGACTAGCGGGGGGGCCCGGGGAGCTGTTTTTT.

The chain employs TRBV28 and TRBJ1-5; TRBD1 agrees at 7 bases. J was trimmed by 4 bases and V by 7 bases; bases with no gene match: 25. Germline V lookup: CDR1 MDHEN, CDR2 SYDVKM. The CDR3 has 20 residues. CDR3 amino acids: CASNRKRPGQIHRGNQPQHF. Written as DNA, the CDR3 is TGTGCCAGCAACCGGAAAAGACCGGGACAGATACACCGAGGAAATCAGCCCCAGCATTTT.

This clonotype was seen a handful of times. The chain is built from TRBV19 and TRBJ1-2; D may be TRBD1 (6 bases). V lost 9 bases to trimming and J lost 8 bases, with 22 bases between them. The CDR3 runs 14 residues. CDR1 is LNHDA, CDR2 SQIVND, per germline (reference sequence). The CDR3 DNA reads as TGTGCCAGCTCGATACAGGGCAGGTCTTTGGGCTACACCTTC. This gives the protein CASSIQGRSLGYTF.

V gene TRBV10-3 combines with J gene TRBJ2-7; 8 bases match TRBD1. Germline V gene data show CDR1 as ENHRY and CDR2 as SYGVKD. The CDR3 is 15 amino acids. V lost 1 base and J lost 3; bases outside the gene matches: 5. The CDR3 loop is CAISELQDRDYEQYF. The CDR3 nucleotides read TGTGCCATCAGTGAGTTACAGGACAGGGACTACGAGCAGTACTTC.

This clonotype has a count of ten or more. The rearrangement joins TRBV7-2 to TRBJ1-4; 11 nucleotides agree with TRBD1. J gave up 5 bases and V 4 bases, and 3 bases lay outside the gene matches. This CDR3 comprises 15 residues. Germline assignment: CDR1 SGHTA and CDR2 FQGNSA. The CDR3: CASSSWDRGNEKLFF. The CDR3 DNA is TGTGCCAGCAGCTCTTGGGACAGGGGGAATGAAAAACTGTTTTTT.

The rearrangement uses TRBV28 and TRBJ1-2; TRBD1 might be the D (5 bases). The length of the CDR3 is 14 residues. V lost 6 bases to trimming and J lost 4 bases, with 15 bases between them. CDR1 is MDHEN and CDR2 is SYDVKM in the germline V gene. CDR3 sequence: CASSSGGEGYGYTF. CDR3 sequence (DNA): TGTGCCAGCAGCTCGGGGGGGGAAGGCTATGGCTACACCTTC.